This T cell receptor (beta chain) was captured in a study of T cell clonality in common variable immunodeficiency. Whole-study findings and limits: CVID subjects showed higher TCRbeta clonality than healthy controls. Reportedly, TCR beta sequences from common variable immunodeficiency showed fewer deletions and N-nucleotide insertions.

The CDR3 runs 15 residues. Germline V gene lookup returns CDR1 SGHRS and CDR2 YFSETQ. V trimming: 4 bases; J trimming: 4 bases; junction bases outside the gene matches: 6. Equal genomic DNA amounts from CVID and control samples were sequenced. Sequencing used immunoSEQ multiplex PCR; TCRdb keeps in-frame clones, though not all of them. This sample carries fewer than 50,000 clones, none of them present only once. This clone came up many times. Its antigen remains unknown. The sequenced fragment ends 3 residues before the CDR3 boundary, so the rest is inferred from the germline J gene. V gene TRBV5-1 combines with J gene TRBJ2-1; TRBD2 agrees at 9 bases. The sequencing sample was made of peripheral blood mononuclear cells. This clonotype was obtained from a person between 18 and 75 years old in good health. CDR3 loop: CASSPGTSRYNEQFF. Incomplete CDR3 DNA: TGCGCCAGCAGCCCGGGGACTAGCAGATACAATGAG.